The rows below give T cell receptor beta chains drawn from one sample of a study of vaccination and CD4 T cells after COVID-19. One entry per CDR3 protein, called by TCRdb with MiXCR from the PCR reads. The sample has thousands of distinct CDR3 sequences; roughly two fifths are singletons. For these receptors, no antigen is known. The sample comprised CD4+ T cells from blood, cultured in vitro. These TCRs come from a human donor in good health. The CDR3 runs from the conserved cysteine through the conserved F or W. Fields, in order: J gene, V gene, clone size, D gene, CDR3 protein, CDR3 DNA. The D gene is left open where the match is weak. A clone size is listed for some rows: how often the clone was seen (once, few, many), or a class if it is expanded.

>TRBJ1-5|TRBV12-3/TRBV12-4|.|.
CASSPGIGGRGGPQHF
TGTGCCAGCAGCCCAGGGATCGGGGGGCGGGGTGGGCCCCAGCATTTT
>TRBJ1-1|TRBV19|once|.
CASSMKGSNTEAFF
TGTGCCAGTAGTATGAAGGGTTCGAACACTGAAGCTTTCTTT
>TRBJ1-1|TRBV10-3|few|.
CAISGTDMNTEAFF
TGTGCCATCAGTGGAACGGACATGAACACTGAAGCTTTCTTT
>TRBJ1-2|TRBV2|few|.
CASSENGGGYTF
TGTGCCAGCAGTGAAAACGGGGGGGGCTACACCTTC
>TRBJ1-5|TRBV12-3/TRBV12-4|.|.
CASSLVSSNQPQHF
TGTGCCAGCAGTTTAGTCAGTAGTAATCAGCCCCAGCATTTT
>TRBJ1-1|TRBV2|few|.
CASTPRAQPVNTEAFF
TGTGCCAGCACCCCGAGGGCACAGCCGGTGAACACTGAAGCTTTCTTT
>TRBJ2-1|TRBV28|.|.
CASSLLFGRARGDEQFF
TGTGCCAGCAGTTTATTGTTCGGGAGGGCCAGGGGGGATGAGCAGTTCTTC
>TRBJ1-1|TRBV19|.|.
CASSIDQGTEAFF
TGTGCCAGTAGTATAGACCAGGGAACTGAAGCTTTCTTT
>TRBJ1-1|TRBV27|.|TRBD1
CASSSGTANTEAFF
TGTGCCAGCAGTTCAGGGACAGCGAACACTGAAGCTTTCTTT
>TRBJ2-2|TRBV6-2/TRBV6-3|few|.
CASSYSKGGANTGELFF
TGTGCCAGCAGTTACTCGAAGGGGGGCGCGAACACCGGGGAGCTGTTTTTT
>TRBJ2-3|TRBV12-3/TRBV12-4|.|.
CASSDRANTQYF
TGTGCCAGCAGTGATCGGGCCAATACGCAGTATTTT
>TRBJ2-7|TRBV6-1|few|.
CASRPGFAYEQYF
TGTGCCAGCAGGCCAGGGTTCGCCTACGAGCAGTACTTC
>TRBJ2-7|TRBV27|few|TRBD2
CASSLSRGGSYEQYF
TGTGCCAGCAGTTTATCGCGGGGGGGCTCCTACGAGCAGTACTTC
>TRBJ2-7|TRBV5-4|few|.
CASSDLGRNYEQYF
TGTGCCAGCAGCGACTTGGGGAGGAACTACGAGCAGTACTTC
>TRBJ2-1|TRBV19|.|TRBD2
CASSIAVLAGGPNEQFF
TGTGCCAGTAGTATAGCCGTACTAGCGGGAGGGCCCAATGAGCAGTTCTTC
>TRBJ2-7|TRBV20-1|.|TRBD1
CSAGPGQGLPNEQYF
TGCAGTGCTGGGCCGGGACAGGGCCTCCCCAACGAGCAGTACTTC
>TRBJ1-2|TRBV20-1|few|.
CSARQAQVSGYTF
TGCAGTGCTAGACAAGCCCAGGTGTCCGGCTACACCTTC
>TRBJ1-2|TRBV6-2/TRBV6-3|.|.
CASSYSGSYGYTF
TGTGCCAGCAGTTACTCGGGCAGCTATGGCTACACCTTC
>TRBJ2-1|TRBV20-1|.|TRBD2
CSARDVAGGVGNEQFF
TGCAGTGCTAGAGATGTGGCGGGAGGCGTGGGCAATGAGCAGTTCTTC
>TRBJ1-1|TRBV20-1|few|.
CSASADFWAVTEAFF
TGCAGTGCCAGTGCTGACTTTTGGGCGGTCACTGAAGCTTTCTTT
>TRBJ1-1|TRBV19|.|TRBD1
CASTQQGIFDAYTEAFF
TGTGCCAGTACGCAACAGGGGATTTTTGATGCTTACACTGAAGCTTTCTTT
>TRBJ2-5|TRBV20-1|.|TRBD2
CSALAGSQETQYF
TGCAGTGCATTAGCGGGGTCACAAGAGACCCAGTACTTC
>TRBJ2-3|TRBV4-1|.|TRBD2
CASSPGLAGGLTDTQYF
TGCGCCAGCAGCCCCGGACTAGCGGGGGGGTTAACAGATACGCAGTATTTT
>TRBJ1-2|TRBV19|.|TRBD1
CASSSRDRAFHGYTF
TGTGCCAGTAGTTCGAGGGACAGGGCTTTCCATGGCTACACCTTC
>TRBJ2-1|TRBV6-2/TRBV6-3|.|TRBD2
CASSYHRAGGISYNEQFF
TGTGCCAGCAGTTACCATCGAGCGGGGGGCATCTCCTACAATGAGCAGTTCTTC
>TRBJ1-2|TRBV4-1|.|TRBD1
CASSQVLRGGDSYGYTF
TGCGCCAGCAGCCAAGTCTTGCGAGGGGGCGATAGCTATGGCTACACCTTC
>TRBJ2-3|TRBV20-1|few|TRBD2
CSALQRGATDTQYF
TGCAGTGCCCTTCAGCGGGGGGCCACAGATACGCAGTATTTT
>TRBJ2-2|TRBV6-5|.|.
CASSCSRVGLGAGELFF
TGTGCCAGCAGTTGCTCTCGAGTTGGGCTGGGCGCCGGGGAGCTGTTTTTT
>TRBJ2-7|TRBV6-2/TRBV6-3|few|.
CASLTEGSSSYEQYF
TGTGCCAGCCTCACGGAGGGGTCGAGCTCCTACGAGCAGTACTTC
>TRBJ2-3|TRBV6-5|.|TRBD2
CASSLQSGGPADTQYF
TGTGCCAGCAGTTTACAAAGCGGGGGGCCTGCAGATACGCAGTATTTT
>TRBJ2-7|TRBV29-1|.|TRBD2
CSVVGLAGVPHEQHF
TGCAGCGTTGTAGGCCTAGCGGGAGTACCCCACGAGCAGCACTTC
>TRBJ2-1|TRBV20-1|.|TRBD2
CSAGPLREPINEQFF
TGCAGTGCTGGTCCTCTGCGGGAGCCCATCAATGAGCAGTTCTTC
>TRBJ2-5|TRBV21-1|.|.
CASSKDVPSGRPQETQYF
TGTGCCAGCAGCAAAGATGTACCGTCTGGCAGGCCCCAAGAGACCCAGTACTTC
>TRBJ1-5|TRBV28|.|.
CASSLGGVQPQHF
TGTGCCAGCAGTTTAGGGGGTGTCCAGCCCCAGCATTTT
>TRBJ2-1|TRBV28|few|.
CASSLIVYEQFF
TGTGCCAGCAGTTTAATAGTGTATGAGCAGTTCTTC
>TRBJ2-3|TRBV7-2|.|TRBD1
CASSLQTGPDTQYF
TGTGCCAGCAGCTTGCAGACAGGGCCAGATACGCAGTATTTT
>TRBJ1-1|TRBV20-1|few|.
CSARLPHVNTEAFF
TGCAGTGCTAGATTACCCCACGTGAACACTGAAGCTTTCTTT
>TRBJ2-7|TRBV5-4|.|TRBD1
CASSKPGQGSNEQYF
TGTGCCAGCAGCAAACCGGGACAGGGGTCCAACGAGCAGTACTTC
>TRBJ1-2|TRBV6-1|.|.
CASSESRGGGYTF
TGTGCCAGCAGTGAATCCAGGGGTGGTGGCTACACCTTC
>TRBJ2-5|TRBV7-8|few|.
CASSSEGTQYF
TGTGCCAGCAGCTCTGAGGGGACCCAGTACTTC
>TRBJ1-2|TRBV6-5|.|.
CASSYSNPPPYGYTF
TGTGCCAGCAGTTACTCGAACCCACCACCCTATGGCTACACCTTC
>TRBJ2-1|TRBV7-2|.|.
CASTISTYNEQFF
TGTGCCAGCACCATTTCGACCTACAATGAGCAGTTCTTC
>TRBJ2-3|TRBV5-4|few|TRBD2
CASSLAGLAGGVDTQYF
TGTGCCAGCAGCTTGGCCGGGTTAGCGGGGGGCGTAGATACGCAGTATTTT
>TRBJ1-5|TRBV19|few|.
CASSIDRDGTQHF
TGTGCCAGTAGTATAGATAGAGATGGGACCCAGCATTTT
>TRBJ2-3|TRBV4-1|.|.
CASSQDQADTQYF
TGCGCCAGCAGCCAAGACCAAGCAGATACGCAGTATTTT
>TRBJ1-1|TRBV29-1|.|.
CSVAPRGKDTEAFF
TGCAGCGTGGCGCCTAGGGGGAAGGACACTGAAGCTTTCTTT
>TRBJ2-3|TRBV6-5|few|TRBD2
CASSYPLLVAGGADTQYF
TGTGCCAGCAGTTACCCGCTTCTTGTGGCGGGAGGCGCAGATACGCAGTATTTT
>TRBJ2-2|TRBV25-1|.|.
CASSGPPGRTNTGELFF
TGTGCCAGCAGTGGCCCCCCAGGGAGGACGAACACCGGGGAGCTGTTTTTT